This T cell receptor (beta chain) was recorded in a study of blood T cell repertoires in COVID-19. Germline CDR1 SEHNR, CDR2 FQNEAQ (reference sequence). J was trimmed by 7 bases and V by 2 bases; bases with no gene match: 7. The CDR3 is 14 amino acids. Here immunoSEQ multiplex PCR was the method, and the copy in TCRdb shows in-frame clones only, minus some. The sample includes fewer than 250,000 clones, 82% seen only once; the top ten take approximately 8.1%. This clonotype was sampled from a woman aged 55-70 years with COVID-19, enrolled during active disease. This rearrangement joins TRBV7-9 to TRBJ1-2; 7 bases match TRBD1. Sample: peripheral blood. In nucleotides, the CDR3 is TGTGCCAGCAGCTTATTTGGGACAGAGTTTGGCTACACCTTC. Translated, it gives CASSLFGTEFGYTF.